These 4 T cell receptor beta chains originate from one sample sequenced in a study of OX40 agonist ivuxolimab in advanced cancers. Clones were sequenced by immunoSEQ multiplex PCR, and TCRdb holds only the in-frame ones, with some missing. The table shows 50,000 or so clones, with approximately 90% occurring only once. The input for sequencing was CD4+ or CD8+ T cells sorted from blood, taken in a trial of the OX40 agonist ivuxolimab. These receptors all come from an adult with an advanced solid tumor such as melanoma, head and neck, liver or kidney cancer.

V is TRBV14 and J is TRBJ1-5; possible D gene TRBD1, 6 bases. This CDR3 spans 13 amino acids. V shed 6 bases and J shed 6 bases, with 12 bases lying between them. In germline, CDR1 is SGHDN, CDR2 FVKESK. The CDR3 region is CASSSGVGQPQHF. The CDR3 DNA follows: TGTGCCAGCAGTTCAGGGGTGGGTCAGCCCCAGCATTTT.

There are a few counts of this clone. This chain connects TRBV19 to TRBJ2-7; the match to TRBD1 covers 8 bases. Germline loops: CDR1 LNHDA, CDR2 SQIVND (reference sequence). This CDR3 is 14 amino acids long. The V gene end was trimmed by 7 bases and the J gene end by 2 bases; junction bases not matched to a gene: 7. Here the CDR3 reads CASTLTGATYEQYF. CDR3 nucleotides: TGTGCCAGTACCTTGACAGGGGCGACCTACGAGCAGTACTTC. The complete variable domain, with remaining parts taken from reference TRBV19 and TRBJ2-7, reads DGGITQSPKYLFRKEGQNVTLSCEQNLNHDAMYWYRQDPGQGLRLIYYSQIVNDFQKGDIAEGYSVSREKKESFPLTVTSAQKNPTAFYLCASTLTGATYEQYFGPGTRLTVT.

V gene TRBV4-3 combines with J gene TRBJ2-7; D remains unclear. Per the germline V gene, CDR1 is LGHNA and CDR2 is YSLEER. This CDR3 is built from 13 residues. With 3 bases removed from V and 1 base from J, the gap between germline ends came to 7 bases. CDR3 coding DNA: TGCGCCAGCAGCCATGGCAGGTCCTACGAGCAGTACTTC. This codes for CASSHGRSYEQYF.

As DNA, the CDR3 is TGTGCCACCAGCAGAGAAACCCTGGGGGAGGGAAGCAATCAGCCCCAGCATTTT. It is translated as CATSRETLGEGSNQPQHF. This chain uses TRBV15 with TRBJ1-5; D may be TRBD1 (5 bases). The CDR3 spans 18 residues. In germline, CDR1 is LNHNV, CDR2 YYDKDF (reference sequence). Between the trimmed V and J ends, which lost 0 bases and 1 base, there was a span of 16 bases. The full variable domain, rest sourced from reference TRBV15 and TRBJ1-5, is DAMVIQNPRYQVTQFGKPVTLSCSQTLNHNVMYWYQQKSSQAPKLLFHYYDKDFNNEADTPDNFQSRRPNTSFCFLDIRSPGLGDTAMYLCATSRETLGEGSNQPQHFGDGTRLSIL.